Here is one TCR beta chain with its context. This clone's antigen is unknown. Qualities for individual bases were not recorded, and no much larger clone is one base off. The study excluded patients with uncontrolled infections, other autoimmune diseases, pregnancy or lactation. Diagnoses relied on clinical symptoms, serum thyroxine and TRAb, thyroid ultrasound and orbital computed tomography. Total RNA was extracted with Trizol reagent, and quality was checked on an Agilent 2100 Bioanalyzer. For CDR1 and CDR2, the germline V gene (reference sequence) lists DFQATT and SNEGSKA. Its CDR3 holds 12 amino acids, cysteine through phenylalanine. Kept here is only the CDR3 DNA, which spans 36 bases and is read in frame from base 1. From V the trimming removes 4 bases and from J it removes 3 bases, while the gene matches leave 2 bases of the junction unaccounted for. The TCR beta CDR3 regions were amplified from RNA transcripts. For the first round of RT-PCR on the TCR CDR3, the HTBI primer set was used together with the Qiagen OneStep RT-PCR kit. A second multiplex PCR round built the libraries, followed by size selection and purification. Sequencing of the libraries was done on an Illumina HiSeq2000 using paired-end 100 bp reads. The authors' analysis ran thus. SOAPnuke was used to process the raw data, with reads discarded if the reads contained adapters or uncalled bases, had a mean Phred below 15, or lacked an exact constant-primer or identifier match. COPE v1.2.5 was used to merge high-quality paired reads, and clonotypes were defined as unique nucleotide sequences. MiTCR v1.1 was used to align clonotypes to the IMGT TRBV, TRBD and TRBJ reference segments. The analysis was restricted to V-J combinations with a frequency above 0.0001, which together covered 99.2% of the repertoires. The TCS score was defined as F50 (clonal expansion) divided by E x V (chaos), with BLOSUM62-based TCRdist calculated between CDR3 peptides within each V-J. Welch's t-statistics and random forest reduced fewer than 550 V-J features to about 13, which were used in a naive Bayes classifier (R e1071). The Morisita-Horn index was used to measure how similar the thyroid and blood repertoires were. TCRdb reanalyzed the raw reads on its own, using fastp at Q25 for trimming and MiXCR for clone calling, and kept in-frame beta chains. Merged by CDR3 protein, the rows form single entries marked with the most common genes and DNA. TCRdb's processing, not the study's, gives the V and J calls here. The sample contains 480,000 or so distinct CDR3 sequences, about 46% of them found a single time. Jointly, the top ten make up about 43% of the sample.

The record originates from a study of T cells in Graves' hyperthyroidism and ophthalmopathy (dated by TCRdb to between 2018 and 2021). Looking at the study overall: To identify distinguishing TCR V-J signatures, a discovery cohort of around 100 patients was used, comprising some 45 with Graves' ophthalmopathy and approximately 58 with stable Graves' hyperthyroidism. Prospective prediction of ophthalmopathy was tested in an independent validation cohort of 18 hyperthyroidism patients and 17 patients who later progressed to ophthalmopathy. The approximately 100 discovery patients were divided at random into training and test sets in a 7:3 ratio. In about 6 Graves' hyperthyroidism patients, the study also compared T-cell repertoires from thyroid tissue with T-cell repertoires from blood. Following sampling, methimazole starting at 30 mg daily was given to hyperthyroidism patients, and high-dose intravenous methylprednisolone was given to ophthalmopathy patients. The paper reports TCR Vbeta CDR3 sequencing of approximately 130 peripheral blood samples: 40 to 45 ophthalmopathy, about 75 hyperthyroidism and roughly 17 progressor patients.

Results the study describes overall, beyond this receptor: Blood samples also contained most of the expanded thyroid clonotypes (frequency above 0.001), which suggests that blood repertoires may reflect thyroid immune responses. No statistical method was used to fix the sample size in advance, and group allocation was not hidden from the investigators. Ophthalmopathy was separated from stable hyperthyroidism by a 13 V-J signature model, with roughly 88% sensitivity and approximately 81% specificity obtained in cross-validation and 80%/75% obtained in testing. In validation, progression to ophthalmopathy was predicted by the model with about 70% sensitivity and 72.22% specificity, a median of about 6 months before onset.

The sample was peripheral blood or thyroid tissue (not recorded which). The receptor was isolated from an adult woman with Graves' disease, either hyperthyroidism or ophthalmopathy (not recorded which). The rearranged chain carries TRBV20-1 and TRBJ1-2; the junction holds 7 bases that match TRBD1. The CDR3 loop reads CSATGQDYGYTF. The DNA sequence is given as TGCAGTGCTACCGGACAGGACTATGGCTACACCTTC.